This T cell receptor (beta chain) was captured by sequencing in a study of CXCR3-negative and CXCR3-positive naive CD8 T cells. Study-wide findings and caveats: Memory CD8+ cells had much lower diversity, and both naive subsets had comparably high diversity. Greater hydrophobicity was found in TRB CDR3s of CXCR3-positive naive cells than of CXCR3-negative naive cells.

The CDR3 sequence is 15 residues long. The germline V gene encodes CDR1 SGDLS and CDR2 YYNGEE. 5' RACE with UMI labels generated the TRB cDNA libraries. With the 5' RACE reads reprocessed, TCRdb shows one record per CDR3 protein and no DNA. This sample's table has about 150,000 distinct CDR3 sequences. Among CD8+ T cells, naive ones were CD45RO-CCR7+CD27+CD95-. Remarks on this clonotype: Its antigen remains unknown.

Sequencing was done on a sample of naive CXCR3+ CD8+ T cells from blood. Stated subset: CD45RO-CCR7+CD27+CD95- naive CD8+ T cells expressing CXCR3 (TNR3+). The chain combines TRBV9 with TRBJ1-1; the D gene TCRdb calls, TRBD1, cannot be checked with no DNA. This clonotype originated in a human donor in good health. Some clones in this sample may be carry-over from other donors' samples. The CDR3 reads CASSAPSGAGTEAFF.